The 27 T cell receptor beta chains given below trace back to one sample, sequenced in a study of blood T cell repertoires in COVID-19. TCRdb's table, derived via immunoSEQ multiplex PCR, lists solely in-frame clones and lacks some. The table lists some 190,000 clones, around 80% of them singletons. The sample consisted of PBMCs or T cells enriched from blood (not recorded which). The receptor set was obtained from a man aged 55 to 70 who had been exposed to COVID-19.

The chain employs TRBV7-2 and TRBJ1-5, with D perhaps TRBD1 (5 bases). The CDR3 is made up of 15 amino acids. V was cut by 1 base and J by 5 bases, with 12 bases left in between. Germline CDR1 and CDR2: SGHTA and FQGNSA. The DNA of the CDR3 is TGTGCCAGCAGCTTAGAGGTCCAGGGCTATCAGCCCCAGCATTTT. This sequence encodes CASSLEVQGYQPQHF. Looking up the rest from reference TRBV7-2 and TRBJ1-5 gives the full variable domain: GAGVSQSPSNKVTEKGKDVELRCDPISGHTALYWYRQSLGQGLEFLIYFQGNSAPDKSGLPSDRFSAERTGGSVSTLTIQRTQQEDSAVYLCASSLEVQGYQPQHFGDGTRLSIL.

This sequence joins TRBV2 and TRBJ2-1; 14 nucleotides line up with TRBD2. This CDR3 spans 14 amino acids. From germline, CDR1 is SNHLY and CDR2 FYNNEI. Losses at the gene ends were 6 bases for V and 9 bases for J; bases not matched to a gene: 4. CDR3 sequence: CASRGLAGVGEQFF. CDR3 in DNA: TGTGCCAGCAGGGGACTAGCGGGAGTGGGTGAGCAGTTCTTC. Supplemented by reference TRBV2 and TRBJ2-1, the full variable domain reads EPEVTQTPSHQVTQMGQEVILRCVPISNHLYFYWYRQILGQKVEFLVSFYNNEISEKSEIFDDQFSVERPDGSNFTLKIRSTKLEDSAMYFCASRGLAGVGEQFFGPGTRLTVL.

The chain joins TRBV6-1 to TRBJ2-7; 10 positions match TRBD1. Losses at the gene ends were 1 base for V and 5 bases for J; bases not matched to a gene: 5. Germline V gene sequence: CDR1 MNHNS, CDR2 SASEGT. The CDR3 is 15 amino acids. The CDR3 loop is CASSEVGQGVNEQYF. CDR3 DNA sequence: TGTGCCAGCAGTGAAGTAGGACAGGGGGTCAACGAGCAGTACTTC.

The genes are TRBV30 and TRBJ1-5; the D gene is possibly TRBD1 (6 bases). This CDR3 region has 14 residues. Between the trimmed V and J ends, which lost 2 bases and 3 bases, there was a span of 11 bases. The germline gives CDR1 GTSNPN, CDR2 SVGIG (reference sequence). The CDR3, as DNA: TGTGCCTGGAGTCCTGGACAGACCAATCAGCCCCAGCATTTT. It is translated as CAWSPGQTNQPQHF.

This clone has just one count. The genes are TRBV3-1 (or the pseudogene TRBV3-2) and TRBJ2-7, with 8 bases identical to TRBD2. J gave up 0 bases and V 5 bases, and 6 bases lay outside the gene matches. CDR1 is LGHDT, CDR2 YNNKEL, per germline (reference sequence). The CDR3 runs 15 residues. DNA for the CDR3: TGTGCCAGCAGCTCTGTAGCGGGAAGCTCCTACGAGCAGTACTTC. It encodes CASSSVAGSSYEQYF.

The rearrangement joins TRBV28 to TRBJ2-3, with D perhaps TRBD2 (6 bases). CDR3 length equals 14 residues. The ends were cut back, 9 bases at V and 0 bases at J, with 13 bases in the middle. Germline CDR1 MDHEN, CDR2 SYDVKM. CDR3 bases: TGTGCCAGTGGTAGCGGCGGGAGCACAGATACGCAGTATTTT. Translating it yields CASGSGGSTDTQYF.

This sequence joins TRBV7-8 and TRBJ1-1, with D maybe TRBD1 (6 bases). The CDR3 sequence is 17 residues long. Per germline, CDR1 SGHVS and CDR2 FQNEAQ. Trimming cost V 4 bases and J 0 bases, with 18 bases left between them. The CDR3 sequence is CASSWTASRRLNTEAFF. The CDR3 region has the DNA TGTGCCAGCAGCTGGACAGCGTCCCGAAGATTGAACACTGAAGCTTTCTTT.

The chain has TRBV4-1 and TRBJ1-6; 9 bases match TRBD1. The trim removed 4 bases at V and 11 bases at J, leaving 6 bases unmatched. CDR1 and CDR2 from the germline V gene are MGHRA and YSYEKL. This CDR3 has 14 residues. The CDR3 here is CASSPRDRETPLHF. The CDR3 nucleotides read TGCGCCAGCAGCCCCCGGGACAGGGAGACACCCCTCCACTTT.

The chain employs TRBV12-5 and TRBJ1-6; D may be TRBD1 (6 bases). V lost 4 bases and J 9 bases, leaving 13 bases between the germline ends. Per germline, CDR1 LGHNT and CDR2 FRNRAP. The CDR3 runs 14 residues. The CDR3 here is CASGSTGRGSPLHF. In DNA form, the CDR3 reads TGTGCTAGTGGTTCGACAGGCCGCGGTTCACCCCTCCACTTT.

This chain's CDR3 is CASAPSPTLAGNYNEQFF. CDR3 bases: TGTGCCAGCGCCCCAAGCCCCACACTAGCGGGAAACTACAATGAGCAGTTCTTC. V usage is TRBV27 and J usage is TRBJ2-1; TRBD2 matches at 10 bases. This CDR3 comprises 18 residues. Germline V gene sequence: CDR1 MNHEY, CDR2 SMNVEV (reference sequence). V shed 8 bases, J shed 3 bases, and the junction held 16 bases outside the gene matches.

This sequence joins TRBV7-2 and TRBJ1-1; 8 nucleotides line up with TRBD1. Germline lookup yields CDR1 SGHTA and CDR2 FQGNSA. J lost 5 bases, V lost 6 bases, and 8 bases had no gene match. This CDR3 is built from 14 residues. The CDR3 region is CASRERTGSTEAFF. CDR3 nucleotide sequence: TGTGCCAGCAGGGAACGGACAGGGAGTACTGAAGCTTTCTTT.

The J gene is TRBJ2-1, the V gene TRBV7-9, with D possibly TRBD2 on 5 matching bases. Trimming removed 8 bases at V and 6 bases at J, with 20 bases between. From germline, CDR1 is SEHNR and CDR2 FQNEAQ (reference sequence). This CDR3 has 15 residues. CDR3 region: CASSMAVGVGNEQFF. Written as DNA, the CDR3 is TGTGCCAGCTCGATGGCGGTGGGAGTTGGCAATGAGCAGTTCTTC.

The DNA of the CDR3 is TGTGCCAGCAGCTTAGGGGACGGGAGGGGCGATACGCAGTATTTT. It translates to CASSLGDGRGDTQYF. V is TRBV11-2 and J is TRBJ2-3; TRBD2 matches at 8 bases. V shed 1 base, J shed 6 bases, and the junction held 6 bases outside the gene matches. Germline CDR1 is SGHAT and CDR2 is FQNNGV. The CDR3 has 15 residues. Full variable domain (remainder filled in from reference TRBV11-2 and TRBJ2-3): EAGVAQSPRYKIIEKRQSVAFWCNPISGHATLYWYQQILGQGPKLLIQFQNNGVVDDSQLPKDRFSAERLKGVDSTLKIQPAKLEDSAVYLCASSLGDGRGDTQYFGPGTRLTVL.

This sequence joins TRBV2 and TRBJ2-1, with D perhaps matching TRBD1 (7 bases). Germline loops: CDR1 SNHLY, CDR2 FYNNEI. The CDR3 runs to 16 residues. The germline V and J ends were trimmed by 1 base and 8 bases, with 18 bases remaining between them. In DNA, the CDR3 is TGTGCCAGCAGTGAAGGCAGGGGGGTATGGTTGGATGAGCAGTTCTTC. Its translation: CASSEGRGVWLDEQFF.

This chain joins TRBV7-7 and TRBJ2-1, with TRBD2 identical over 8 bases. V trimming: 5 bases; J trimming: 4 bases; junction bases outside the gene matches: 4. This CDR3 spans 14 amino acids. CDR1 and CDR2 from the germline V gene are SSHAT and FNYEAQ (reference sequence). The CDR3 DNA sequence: TGTGCCAGCAGCCCTAGCGGGTCTTACAATGAGCAGTTCTTC. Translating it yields CASSPSGSYNEQFF. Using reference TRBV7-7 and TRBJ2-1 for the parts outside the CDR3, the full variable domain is GAGVSQSPRYKVTKRGQDVTLRCDPISSHATLYWYQQALGQGPEFLTYFNYEAQPDKSGLPSDRFSAERPEGSISTLTIQRTEQRDSAMYRCASSPSGSYNEQFFGPGTRLTVL.

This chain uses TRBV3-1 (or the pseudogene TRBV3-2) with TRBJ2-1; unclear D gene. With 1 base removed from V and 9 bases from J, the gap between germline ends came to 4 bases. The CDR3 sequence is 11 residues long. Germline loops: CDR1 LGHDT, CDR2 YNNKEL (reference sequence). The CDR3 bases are TGTGCCAGCAGCCAAGCGGGTGAGCAGTTCTTC. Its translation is CASSQAGEQFF.

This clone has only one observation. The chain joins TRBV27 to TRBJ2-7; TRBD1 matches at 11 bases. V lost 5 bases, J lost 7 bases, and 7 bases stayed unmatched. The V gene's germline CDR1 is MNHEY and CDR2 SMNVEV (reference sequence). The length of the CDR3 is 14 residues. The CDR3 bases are TGTGCCAGCAGTCACGGACAGGGGGCGGGGGAGCAGTACTTC. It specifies CASSHGQGAGEQYF.

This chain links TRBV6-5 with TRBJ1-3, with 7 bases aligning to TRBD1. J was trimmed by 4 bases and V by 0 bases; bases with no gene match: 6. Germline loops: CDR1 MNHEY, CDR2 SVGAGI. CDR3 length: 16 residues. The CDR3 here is CASSYSIGGSGNTIYF. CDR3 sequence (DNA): TGTGCCAGCAGTTACTCGATAGGGGGCTCGGGAAACACCATATATTTT.

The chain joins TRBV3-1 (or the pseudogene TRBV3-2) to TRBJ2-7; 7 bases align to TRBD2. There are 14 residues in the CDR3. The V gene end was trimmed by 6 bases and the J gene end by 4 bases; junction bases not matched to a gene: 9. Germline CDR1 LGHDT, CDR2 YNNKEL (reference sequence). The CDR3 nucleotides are TGTGCCAGCAGAGGCTCGGTGGGGGGGTACGAGCAGTACTTC. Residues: CASRGSVGGYEQYF.

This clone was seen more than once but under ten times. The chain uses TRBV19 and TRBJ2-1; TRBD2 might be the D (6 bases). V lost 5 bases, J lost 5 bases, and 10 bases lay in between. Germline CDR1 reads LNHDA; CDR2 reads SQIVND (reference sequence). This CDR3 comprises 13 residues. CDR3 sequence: CASSRGGNNEQFF. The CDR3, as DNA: TGTGCCAGTAGTCGTGGAGGGAACAATGAGCAGTTCTTC.

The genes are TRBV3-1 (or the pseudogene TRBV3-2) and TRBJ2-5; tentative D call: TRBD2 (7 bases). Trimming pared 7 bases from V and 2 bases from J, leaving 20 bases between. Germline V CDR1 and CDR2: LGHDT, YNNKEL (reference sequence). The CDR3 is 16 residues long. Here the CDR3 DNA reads TGTGCCAGCACCGAAAGAGGGGGGGCCAAACAAGAGACCCAGTACTTC. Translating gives CASTERGGAKQETQYF.

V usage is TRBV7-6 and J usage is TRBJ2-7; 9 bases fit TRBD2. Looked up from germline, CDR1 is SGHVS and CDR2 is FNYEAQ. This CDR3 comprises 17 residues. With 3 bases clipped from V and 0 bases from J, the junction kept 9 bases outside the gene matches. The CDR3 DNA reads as TGTGCCAGCAGCTTTGGCGGGAGGGCCCTTAACTCCTACGAGCAGTACTTC. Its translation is CASSFGGRALNSYEQYF. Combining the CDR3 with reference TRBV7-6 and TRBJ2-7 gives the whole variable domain GAGVSQSPRYKVTKRGQDVALRCDPISGHVSLYWYRQALGQGPEFLTYFNYEAQQDKSGLPNDRFSAERPEGSISTLTIQRTEQRDSAMYRCASSFGGRALNSYEQYFGPGTRLTVT.

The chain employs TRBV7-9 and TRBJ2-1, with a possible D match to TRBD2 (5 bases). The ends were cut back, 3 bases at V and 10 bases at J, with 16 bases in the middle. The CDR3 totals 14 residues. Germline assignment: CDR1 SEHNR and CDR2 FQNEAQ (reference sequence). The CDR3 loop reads CASSFVRKEEEQFF. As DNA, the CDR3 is TGTGCCAGCAGCTTTGTCCGGAAGGAGGAAGAGCAGTTCTTC.

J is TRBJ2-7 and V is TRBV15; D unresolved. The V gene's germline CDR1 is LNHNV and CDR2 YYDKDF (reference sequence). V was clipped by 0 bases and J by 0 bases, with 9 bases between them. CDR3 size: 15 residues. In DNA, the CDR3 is TGTGCCACCAGCAGAGATAGCTCCAGCTCCTACGAGCAGTACTTC. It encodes CATSRDSSSSYEQYF.

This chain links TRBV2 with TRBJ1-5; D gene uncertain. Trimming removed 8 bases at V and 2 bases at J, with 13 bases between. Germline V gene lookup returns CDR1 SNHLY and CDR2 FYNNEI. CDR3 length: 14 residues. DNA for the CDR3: TGTGCCAGCGCAAGCCGCCCTGGCAATCAGCCCCAGCATTTT. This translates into CASASRPGNQPQHF.

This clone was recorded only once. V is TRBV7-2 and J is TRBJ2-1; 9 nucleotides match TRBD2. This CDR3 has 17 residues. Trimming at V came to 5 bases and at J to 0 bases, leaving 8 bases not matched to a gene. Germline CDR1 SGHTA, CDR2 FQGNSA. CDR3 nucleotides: TGTGCCAGCAGCCTCCGGACTAGCGAGAGCTCCTACAATGAGCAGTTCTTC. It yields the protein CASSLRTSESSYNEQFF.

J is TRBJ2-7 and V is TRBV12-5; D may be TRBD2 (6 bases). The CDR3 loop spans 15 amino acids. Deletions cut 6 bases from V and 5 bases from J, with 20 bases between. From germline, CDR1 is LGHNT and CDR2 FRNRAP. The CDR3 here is CASGPGDSTNDEQYF. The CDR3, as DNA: TGTGCTAGTGGCCCCGGGGACTCGACAAATGACGAGCAGTACTTC.